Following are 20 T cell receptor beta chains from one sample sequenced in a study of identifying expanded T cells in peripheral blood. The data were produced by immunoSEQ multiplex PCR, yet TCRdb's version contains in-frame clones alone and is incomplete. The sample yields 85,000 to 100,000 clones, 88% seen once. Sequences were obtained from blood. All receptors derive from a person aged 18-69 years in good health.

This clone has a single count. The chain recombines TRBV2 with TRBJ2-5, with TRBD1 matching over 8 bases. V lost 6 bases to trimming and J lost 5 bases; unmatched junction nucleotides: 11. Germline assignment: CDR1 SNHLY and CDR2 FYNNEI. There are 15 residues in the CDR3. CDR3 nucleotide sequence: TGTGCCAGCAGAGGAACTTGGACAGGGTGGGAGACCCAGTACTTC. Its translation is CASRGTWTGWETQYF.

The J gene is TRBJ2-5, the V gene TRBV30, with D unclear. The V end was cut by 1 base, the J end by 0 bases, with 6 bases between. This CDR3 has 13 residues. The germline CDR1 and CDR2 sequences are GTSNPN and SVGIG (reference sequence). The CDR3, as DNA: TGTGCCTGGAGTGCCCGGGACCAAGAGACCCAGTACTTC. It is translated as CAWSARDQETQYF. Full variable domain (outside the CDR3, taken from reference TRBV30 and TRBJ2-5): SQTIHQWPATLVQPVGSPLSLECTVEGTSNPNLYWYRQAAGRGLQLLFYSVGIGQISSEVPQNLSASRPQDRQFILSSKKLLLSDSGFYLCAWSARDQETQYFGPGTRLLVL.

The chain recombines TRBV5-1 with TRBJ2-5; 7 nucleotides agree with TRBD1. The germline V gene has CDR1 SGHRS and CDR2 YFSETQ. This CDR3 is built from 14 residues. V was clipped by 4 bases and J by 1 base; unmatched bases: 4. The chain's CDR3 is CASSPGTAQETQYF. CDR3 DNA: TGCGCCAGCAGCCCTGGGACAGCCCAAGAGACCCAGTACTTC.

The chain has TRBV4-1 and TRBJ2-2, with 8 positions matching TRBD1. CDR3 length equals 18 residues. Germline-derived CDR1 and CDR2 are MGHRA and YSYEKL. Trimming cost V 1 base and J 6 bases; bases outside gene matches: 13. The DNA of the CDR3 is TGCGCCAGCAGCCAAGGGGGAGGCAGGGGGCCCGTCCCCGGGGAGCTGTTTTTT. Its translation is CASSQGGGRGPVPGELFF.

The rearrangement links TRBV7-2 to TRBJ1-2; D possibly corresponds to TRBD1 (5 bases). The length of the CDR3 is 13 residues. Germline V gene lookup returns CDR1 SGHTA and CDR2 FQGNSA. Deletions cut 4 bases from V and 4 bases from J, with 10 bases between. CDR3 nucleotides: TGTGCCAGCAGCTCACCCGACAGCTATGGCTACACCTTC. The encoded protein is CASSSPDSYGYTF.

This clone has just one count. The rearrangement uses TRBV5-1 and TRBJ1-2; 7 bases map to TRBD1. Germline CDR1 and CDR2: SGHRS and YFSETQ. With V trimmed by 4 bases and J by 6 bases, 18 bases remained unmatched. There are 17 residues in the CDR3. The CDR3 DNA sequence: TGCGCCAGCAGCCCGGAGGACCAGACAGGGTCTTTGGATGGCTACACCTTC. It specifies CASSPEDQTGSLDGYTF.

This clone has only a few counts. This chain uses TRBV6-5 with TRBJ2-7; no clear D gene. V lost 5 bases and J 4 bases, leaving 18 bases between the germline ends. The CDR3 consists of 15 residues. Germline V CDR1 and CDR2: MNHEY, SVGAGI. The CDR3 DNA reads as TGTGCCAGCAGTACGCCCGGGCTGGGTAATTACGAGCAGTACTTC. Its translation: CASSTPGLGNYEQYF.

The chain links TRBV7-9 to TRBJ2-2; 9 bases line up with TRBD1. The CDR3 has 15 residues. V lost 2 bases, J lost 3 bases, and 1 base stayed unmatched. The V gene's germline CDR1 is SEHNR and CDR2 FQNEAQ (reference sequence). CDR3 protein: CASSLTGGDTGELFF. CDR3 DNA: TGTGCCAGCAGCTTAACAGGGGGCGACACCGGGGAGCTGTTTTTT.

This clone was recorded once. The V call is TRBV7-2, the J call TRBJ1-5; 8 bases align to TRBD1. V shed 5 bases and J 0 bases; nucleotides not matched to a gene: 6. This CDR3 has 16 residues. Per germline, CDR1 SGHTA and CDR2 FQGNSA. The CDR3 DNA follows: TGTGCCAGCAGCCTAGGGACAGGACTTAGCAATCAGCCCCAGCATTTT. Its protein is CASSLGTGLSNQPQHF.

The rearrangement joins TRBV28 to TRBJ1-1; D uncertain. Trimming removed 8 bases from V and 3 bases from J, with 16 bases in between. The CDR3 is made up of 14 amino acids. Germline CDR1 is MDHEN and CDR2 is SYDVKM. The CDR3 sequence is CASGRGGFDTEAFF. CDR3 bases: TGTGCCAGCGGACGGGGAGGGTTTGACACTGAAGCTTTCTTT.

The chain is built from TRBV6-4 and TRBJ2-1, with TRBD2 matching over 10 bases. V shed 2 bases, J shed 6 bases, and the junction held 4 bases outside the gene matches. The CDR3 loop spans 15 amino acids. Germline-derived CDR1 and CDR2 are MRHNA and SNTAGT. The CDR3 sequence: CASSDESSGGNEQFF. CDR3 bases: TGTGCCAGCAGTGACGAGTCTAGCGGGGGCAATGAGCAGTTCTTC.

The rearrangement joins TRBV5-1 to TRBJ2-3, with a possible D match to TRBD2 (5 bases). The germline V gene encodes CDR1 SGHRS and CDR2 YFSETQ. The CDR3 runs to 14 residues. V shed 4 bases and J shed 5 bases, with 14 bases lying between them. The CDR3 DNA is TGCGCCAGCAGCGGACTCCAATGGGGAGATACGCAGTATTTT. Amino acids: CASSGLQWGDTQYF. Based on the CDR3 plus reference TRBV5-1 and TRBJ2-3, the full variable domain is KAGVTQTPRYLIKTRGQQVTLSCSPISGHRSVSWYQQTPGQGLQFLFEYFSETQRNKGNFPGRFSGRQFSNSRSEMNVSTLELGDSALYLCASSGLQWGDTQYFGPGTRLTVL.

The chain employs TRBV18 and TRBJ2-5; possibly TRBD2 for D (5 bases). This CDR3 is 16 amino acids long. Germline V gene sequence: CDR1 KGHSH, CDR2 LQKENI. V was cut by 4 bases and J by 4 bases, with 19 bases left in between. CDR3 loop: CASSLLGVGSGETQYF. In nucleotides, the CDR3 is TGTGCCAGCTCACTTCTCGGGGTAGGAAGCGGAGAGACCCAGTACTTC.

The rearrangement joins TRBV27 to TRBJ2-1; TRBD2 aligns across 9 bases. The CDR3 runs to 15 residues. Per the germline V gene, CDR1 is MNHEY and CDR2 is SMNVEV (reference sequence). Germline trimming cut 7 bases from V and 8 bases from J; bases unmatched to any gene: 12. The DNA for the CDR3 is TGTGCCAGCACCTACCAGGCGGGAGGGCCCCATGAGCAGTTCTTC. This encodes CASTYQAGGPHEQFF.

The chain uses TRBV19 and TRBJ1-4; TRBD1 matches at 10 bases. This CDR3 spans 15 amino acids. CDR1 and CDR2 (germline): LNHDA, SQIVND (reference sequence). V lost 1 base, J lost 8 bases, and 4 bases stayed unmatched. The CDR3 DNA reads TGTGCCAGTAGTATAGGGGACAGGGGAGGCGAAAAACTGTTTTTT. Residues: CASSIGDRGGEKLFF.

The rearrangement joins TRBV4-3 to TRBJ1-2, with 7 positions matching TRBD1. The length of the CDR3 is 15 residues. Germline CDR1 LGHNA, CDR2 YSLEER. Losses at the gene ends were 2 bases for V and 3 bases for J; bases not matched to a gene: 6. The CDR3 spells CASSQTRGIDYGYTF. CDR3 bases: TGCGCCAGCAGCCAAACCAGGGGGATAGACTATGGCTACACCTTC.

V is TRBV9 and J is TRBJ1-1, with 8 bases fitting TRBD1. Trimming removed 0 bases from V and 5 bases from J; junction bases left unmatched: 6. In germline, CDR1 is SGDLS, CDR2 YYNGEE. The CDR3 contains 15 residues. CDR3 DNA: TGTGCCAGCAGCGTAGGGGCGACAGGGGCGACTGAAGCTTTCTTT. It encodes CASSVGATGATEAFF.

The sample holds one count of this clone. The CDR3 region has the DNA TGCGCCAGCAGCCAGATCGGGGGGGGCACAGATACGCAGTATTTT. It yields the protein CASSQIGGGTDTQYF. The chain recombines TRBV4-3 with TRBJ2-3; 8 positions match TRBD2. Germline trimming cut 3 bases from V and 1 base from J; bases unmatched to any gene: 3. Germline V gene lookup returns CDR1 LGHNA and CDR2 YSLEER. This CDR3 is 15 amino acids long.

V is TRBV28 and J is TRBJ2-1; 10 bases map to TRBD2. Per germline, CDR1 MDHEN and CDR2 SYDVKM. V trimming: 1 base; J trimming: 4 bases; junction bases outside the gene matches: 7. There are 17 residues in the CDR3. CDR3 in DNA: TGTGCCAGCAGTTTATCCCTAGCGGGAGCGTATTACAATGAGCAGTTCTTC. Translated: CASSLSLAGAYYNEQFF.

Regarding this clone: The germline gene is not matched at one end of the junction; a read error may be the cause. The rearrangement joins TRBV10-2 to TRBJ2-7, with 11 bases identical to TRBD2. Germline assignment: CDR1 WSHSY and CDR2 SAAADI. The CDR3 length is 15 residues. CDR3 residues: CASSEGTSGSYEQYF. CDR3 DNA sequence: TGTGCCAGCAGTGAAGGGACTAGCGGCTCCTACGAGCAGTACTTC.